The 14 T cell receptor beta chains given below trace back to one sample, sequenced in a study of T-cell reconstitution after alpha-beta-depleted transplantation in children. Using unique molecular identifiers, the investigators prepared the TCRbeta library. TCRdb redid the calling of the PCR reads with MiXCR, one entry per CDR3 protein. The sample has approximately 500,000 distinct CDR3 sequences; 10% are singletons. Sample: PBMCs, taken before TCRalphabeta/CD19-depleted stem cell transplant. The receptors were gathered from a child under 10 years old with inherited bone marrow failure, due to receive a stem cell transplant.

J is TRBJ1-3 and V is TRBV20-1; possible D gene TRBD1, 6 bases. V dropped 6 bases and J dropped 7 bases, with 16 bases sitting between them. Germline values: CDR1 DFQATT, CDR2 SNEGSKA (reference sequence). The CDR3 length is 13 residues. CDR3 region: CSARGGVGNTIYF. Written as DNA, the CDR3 is TGCAGTGCCCGAGGGGGGGTTGGGAACACCATATATTTT.

The chain has TRBV19 and TRBJ2-1; maybe TRBD2 (6 bases). The germline V and J ends were trimmed by 2 bases and 0 bases, with 17 bases remaining between them. Germline values: CDR1 LNHDA, CDR2 SQIVND (reference sequence). The CDR3 consists of 18 residues. The CDR3 sequence is CASSIMAGRGNSYNEQFF. The CDR3 nucleotides read TGTGCCAGTAGTATAATGGCCGGTCGGGGGAACTCCTACAATGAGCAGTTCTTC.

In this sample, this clonotype turned up many times. The V call is TRBV27, the J call TRBJ2-1; 7 bases fit TRBD2. The length of the CDR3 is 15 residues. CDR1 is MNHEY, CDR2 SMNVEV, per germline (reference sequence). The V gene end was trimmed by 3 bases and the J gene end by 7 bases; junction bases not matched to a gene: 9. The CDR3 here is CASSFLPLAVNEQFF. CDR3 DNA: TGTGCCAGCAGTTTCCTCCCGCTAGCGGTTAATGAGCAGTTCTTC.

This clonotype has ten or more counts. This chain connects TRBV7-9 to TRBJ1-4; D remains ambiguous. The ends were cut back, 5 bases at V and 4 bases at J, with 11 bases in the middle. Germline-derived CDR1 and CDR2 are SEHNR and FQNEAQ (reference sequence). This CDR3 comprises 14 residues. The CDR3 sequence: CASSGTGSNEKLFF. CDR3 nucleotides: TGTGCCAGCAGCGGAACGGGGAGTAATGAAAAACTGTTTTTT. The entire variable domain, with the rest obtained from reference TRBV7-9 and TRBJ1-4, is as follows: DTGVSQNPRHKITKRGQNVTFRCDPISEHNRLYWYRQTLGQGPEFLTYFQNEAQLEKSRLLSDRFSAERPKGSFSTLEIQRTEQGDSAMYLCASSGTGSNEKLFFGSGTQLSVL.

In its sample, this clonotype was seen a few times. J is TRBJ2-1 and V is TRBV7-2, with TRBD2 matching 15 bases. The trim removed 5 bases at V and 4 bases at J, leaving 18 bases unmatched. The length of the CDR3 is 21 residues. Germline V lookup: CDR1 SGHTA, CDR2 FQGNSA. The CDR3 DNA reads as TGTGCCAGCAGCCCCTCAGGGACTAGCGGGAGGCCCGGCCTCCCTTACAATGAGCAGTTCTTC. Translated: CASSPSGTSGRPGLPYNEQFF.

In its sample, this clonotype was seen many times. This chain links TRBV29-1 with TRBJ2-7, with TRBD1 as a possible D gene (6 bases). Germline CDR1 and CDR2: SQVTM and ANQGSEA. The CDR3 runs to 13 residues. V was clipped by 4 bases and J by 3 bases, with 13 bases between them. CDR3 amino acids: CSVGGTTLYEQYF. Written as DNA, the CDR3 is TGCAGCGTTGGAGGGACAACCCTCTACGAGCAGTACTTC.

This clonotype was seen many times. The chain joins TRBV5-1 to TRBJ2-5; TRBD2 is a possible D gene (5 bases). The germline V and J ends were trimmed by 0 bases and 1 base, with 7 bases remaining between them. Germline CDR1 SGHRS, CDR2 YFSETQ. This CDR3 has 14 amino acids. The CDR3 DNA follows: TGCGCCAGCAGCTTGGTTCTAGCCCAAGAGACCCAGTACTTC. This encodes CASSLVLAQETQYF.

At least ten counts were recorded for this clonotype. The rearrangement joins TRBV9 to TRBJ2-7, with 13 bases identical to TRBD2. Germline trimming cut 4 bases from V and 0 bases from J; bases unmatched to any gene: 13. This CDR3 is 19 amino acids long. Germline V gives CDR1 SGDLS, CDR2 YYNGEE. CDR3 sequence (DNA): TGTGCCAGCAGCCCAAGAGGACTAGCGGGAGAGACGGGCTCCTACGAGCAGTACTTC. It translates to CASSPRGLAGETGSYEQYF.

Many counts were recorded for this clonotype. In DNA, the CDR3 is TGCAGTGCTGCGGACATAGGGTTGGTTAGTGAGCAGTTCTTC. Its protein product is CSAADIGLVSEQFF. The chain employs TRBV20-1 and TRBJ2-1; possibly TRBD1 for D (5 bases). Trimming removed 5 bases from V and 9 bases from J, with 20 bases in between. CDR1 and CDR2 (germline): DFQATT, SNEGSKA (reference sequence). The CDR3 length is 14 residues.

This clonotype occurred many times. The rearrangement joins TRBV7-2 to TRBJ2-7, with 10 bases aligning to TRBD2. The germline V gene encodes CDR1 SGHTA and CDR2 FQGNSA. J lost 3 bases, V lost 7 bases, and 15 bases had no gene match. The CDR3 covers 17 residues. The CDR3 sequence: CASIPRQAVAGGYEQYF. The DNA of the CDR3 is TGTGCCAGCATCCCACGGCAGGCGGTAGCGGGAGGCTACGAGCAGTACTTC.

This clonotype appeared many times. The V and J genes are TRBV7-2 and TRBJ2-1; tentatively, D is TRBD2 (6 bases). Germline V gives CDR1 SGHTA, CDR2 FQGNSA. The CDR3 has 14 amino acids. Trimming pared 1 base from V and 7 bases from J, leaving 11 bases between. This chain's CDR3 is CASSLGLARNEQFF. CDR3 bases: TGTGCCAGCAGCTTAGGTCTAGCGAGAAATGAGCAGTTCTTC. Variable domain in full (rest from reference TRBV7-2 and TRBJ2-1): GAGVSQSPSNKVTEKGKDVELRCDPISGHTALYWYRQSLGQGLEFLIYFQGNSAPDKSGLPSDRFSAERTGGSVSTLTIQRTQQEDSAVYLCASSLGLARNEQFFGPGTRLTVL.

The sample holds many counts of this clonotype. The chain employs TRBV29-1 and TRBJ2-2, with 7 bases that match TRBD1. From germline, CDR1 is SQVTM and CDR2 ANQGSEA. J lost 1 base, V lost 7 bases, and 9 bases had no gene match. There are 15 residues in the CDR3. Here the CDR3 reads CSALGQGENTGELFF. The CDR3 nucleotides are TGCAGCGCCCTAGGGCAGGGGGAGAACACCGGGGAGCTGTTTTTT.

This clonotype was recorded many times. The J gene is TRBJ2-5, the V gene TRBV5-1; 8 nucleotides line up with TRBD2. Germline loops: CDR1 SGHRS, CDR2 YFSETQ. After removal of 5 bases from V and 3 bases from J, the junction contained 6 bases not matched to a gene. The CDR3 has 14 residues. CDR3 DNA sequence: TGCGCCAGCAGACTAGTGCGGGGGGAAGAGACCCAGTACTTC. Translated: CASRLVRGEETQYF.

The rearrangement uses TRBV4-3 and TRBJ2-1, with D possibly being TRBD1 or TRBD2 (5 bases each). V dropped 0 bases and J dropped 2 bases, with 14 bases sitting between them. CDR1 and CDR2 from the germline V gene are LGHNA and YSLEER. The CDR3 sequence is 17 residues long. CDR3: CASSQDVVGTPYNEQFF. CDR3 bases: TGCGCCAGCAGCCAAGATGTGGTTGGGACCCCCTACAATGAGCAGTTCTTC.